A selection of T cell receptor beta chains follows, all from one sample in a study of graft-versus-host responses after intestinal transplantation. Antigens for these TCRs are unknown. Profiling relied on immunoSEQ multiplex PCR, and the TCRdb table lists in-frame clones only, not all of them. The sample includes approximately 92,000 clones, around nine tenths of them seen just once. The sample consisted of unstimulated CD8+ T cells sorted from spleen or lymph node cells, taken before intestinal transplant. Receptor source: a human donor who received an intestinal transplant. Each CDR3 is given with its conserved first and last residue. The order of the fields is clone size, CDR3 length, J gene, V gene, D gene, CDR3 DNA, CDR3 protein. The D gene is left open where the match is weak. The size of a clone is reported for some rows only, either as once, few or many, or as a class for expanded clones.

NA 15 TRBJ2-7 TRBV6-5 TRBD2 TGTGCCAGCAGTTACGGGGTAGCGGGAGCCTACGAGCAGTACTTC CASSYGVAGAYEQYF
NA 16 TRBJ1-6 TRBV9 NA TGTGCCAGCCAGCCGGCGGGGGGACCCTATAATTCACCCCTCCACTTT CASQPAGGPYNSPLHF
NA 12 TRBJ2-7 TRBV13 NA TGTGCCAGCAGCTTAGGATATCAAGAGCAGTACTTC CASSLGYQEQYF
NA 15 TRBJ2-3 TRBV9 NA TGTGCCAGCAGCGTAGCTGGGACATCCGTAGATACGCAGTATTTT CASSVAGTSVDTQYF
NA 15 TRBJ2-3 TRBV7-3 NA TGTGCCAGCAGCGACGGGTTCGGGGCGGCAGATACGCAGTATTTT CASSDGFGAADTQYF
NA 14 TRBJ2-7 TRBV4-1 NA TGCGCCAGCAGCCAACTAGGAGCCACCTACGAGCAGTACTTC CASSQLGATYEQYF
once 12 TRBJ2-7 TRBV6-1 NA TGTGCCAGCAGTGAAGACGGCTACGAGCAGTACTTC CASSEDGYEQYF
NA 16 TRBJ2-7 TRBV7-9 NA TGTGCCAGCAGCTCGCTAGATTTCCCCAAATCGTACGAGCAGTACTTC CASSSLDFPKSYEQYF
NA 16 TRBJ1-1 TRBV12-5 NA TGTGCTAGTGGTTCCCCAGAAGTAGACATGAACACTGAAGCTTTCTTT CASGSPEVDMNTEAFF
few 13 TRBJ2-7 TRBV10-2 NA TGCGCCAGCAGTGCGGGAAACGTCTACGAGCAGTACTTC CASSAGNVYEQYF
NA 14 TRBJ1-1 TRBV2 NA TGTGCCAGCAGTGAGGGTTACGAGAACACTGAAGCTTTCTTT CASSEGYENTEAFF
NA 14 TRBJ1-1 TRBV27 NA TGTGCCAGCAGTTTAGCCGGGTTGAACACTGAAGCTTTCTTT CASSLAGLNTEAFF
NA 13 TRBJ2-6 TRBV9 TRBD1 TGTGCCAGCAGCGTCCTACAGGGGAGTGTCCTGACTTTC CASSVLQGSVLTF
NA 14 TRBJ1-2 TRBV5-7 NA TGTGCCAGCAGCCGCTCGGGGGGCCTCGGGGGCTACACCTTC CASSRSGGLGGYTF
NA 14 TRBJ2-6 TRBV9 NA TGTGCCAGCAAAAGGGGCTCTGGGGCCAACGTCCTGACTTTC CASKRGSGANVLTF
NA 14 TRBJ2-2 TRBV28 NA TGTGCCAGCACCTCTCTGGACAGCACCGGGGAGCTGTTTTTT CASTSLDSTGELFF